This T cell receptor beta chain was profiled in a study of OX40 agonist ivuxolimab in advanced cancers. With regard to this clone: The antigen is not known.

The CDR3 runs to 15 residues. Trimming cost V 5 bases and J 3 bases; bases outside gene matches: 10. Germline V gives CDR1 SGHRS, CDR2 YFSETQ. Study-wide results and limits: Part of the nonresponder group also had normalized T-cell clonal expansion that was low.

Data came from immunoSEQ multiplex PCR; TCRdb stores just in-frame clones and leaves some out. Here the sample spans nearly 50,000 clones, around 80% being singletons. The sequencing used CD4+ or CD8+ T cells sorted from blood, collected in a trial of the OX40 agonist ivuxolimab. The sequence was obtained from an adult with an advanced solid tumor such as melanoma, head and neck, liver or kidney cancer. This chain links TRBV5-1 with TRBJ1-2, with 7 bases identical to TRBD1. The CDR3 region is CASSDRERMDYGYTF. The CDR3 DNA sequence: TGCGCCAGCAGTGACAGGGAGAGGATGGACTATGGCTACACCTTC. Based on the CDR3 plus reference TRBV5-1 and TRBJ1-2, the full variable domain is KAGVTQTPRYLIKTRGQQVTLSCSPISGHRSVSWYQQTPGQGLQFLFEYFSETQRNKGNFPGRFSGRQFSNSRSEMNVSTLELGDSALYLCASSDRERMDYGYTFGSGTRLTVV.